This T cell receptor (beta chain) was sequenced in a study of blood T cell repertoires in COVID-19. Across the study: The United States, Italy and Spain supplied acute and convalescent COVID-19 samples.

Those who participated ranged in age from roughly 18 to 89 years and resided in about 24 US areas. In the original workflow: Counts of nucleated cells, estimated from reference gene primer amplification, were obtained. Sequencing was performed with immunoSEQ multiplex PCR; in TCRdb, only in-frame clones are kept and a portion is missing. That table supplies the V and J calls and clone size; D and trimming were determined from the DNA. The sample has about 270,000 clones, about 89% seen once. From germline, CDR1 is SGHNT and CDR2 YYREEE (reference sequence). The CDR3 runs 13 residues. The J segment lost 7 bases and the V segment lost 2 bases, leaving 6 bases of the junction unmatched. The table lists this clone with a count of one.

The V call is TRBV5-4, the J call TRBJ2-7; TRBD1 aligns across 7 bases. Sequencing was carried out using PBMCs or T cells enriched from blood (not recorded which). The TCR was taken from a woman in her late teens or twenties who had recovered from COVID-19. CDR3 in DNA: TGTGCCAGCAGCTTAACAGGGGCCAGGGAGCAGTACTTC. Translated, it gives CASSLTGAREQYF.